This paragraph covers one T cell receptor beta chain sequence. This clone appeared a single time. This clone's antigen is unknown. No clone much larger than this one lies a single base away; base qualities are absent. TCRbeta CDR3 regions were amplified from genomic DNA by means of the immunoSEQ Assay, a bias-controlled multiplex PCR. On the study's bioinformatics: Nucleated cell counts per sample were estimated from amplification of reference gene primers within the assay. Sequence reads were collapsed and filtered to measure the absolute abundance of every unique TCRbeta CDR3 rearrangement. Productive Simpson clonality was computed per sample as the square root of Simpson's diversity index over productive rearrangements. TCRdb mirrors the immuneACCESS table, restricted to in-frame sequences. Some clones are absent from its copies; in checked studies, under half trace to an unresolved V gene, and the reason for the others is unknown. D and trimming come from the DNA, and the V and J calls and clone size come from that table. Within this sample are roughly 230,000 clones, with approximately 84% of them counted one time only. The ten most abundant clones make up roughly 4% of the sample.

The source of the sample is a study of blood T cell repertoires in COVID-19 (dated by TCRdb to the early 2020s). Looking at the study overall: Collaborator samples came from the United States, Italy and Spain and covered acute and convalescent phases of COVID-19. The material from the prospective study consisted of cDNA or gDNA derived from T cells, B-cell-depleted T cells, or PBMCs. Subjects who had been exposed to COVID-19, were actively infected with it, or had recovered from it provided the deeply sampled blood TCRbeta repertoires that made up the dataset. The repertoires were released in a freely available public database intended as a resource for research on the immune response to SARS-CoV-2. The samples were drawn from the first 160 participants of the ongoing ImmuneRACE study and from 1,254 subjects provided by 6 global collaborators. A de-identified subject ID, COVID-19 status, age in years and sex were almost always included in the sample metadata. HLA class I and class II types, where available, came from metadata supplied by the sample provider rather than from assay-based typing.

Here is what the overall study found, with its caveats: How much clinical and demographic metadata was included differed by source and by participant, and the metadata was provided uncurated.

In the germline V gene (reference sequence), CDR1 corresponds to WNHNN and CDR2 to SYGVQD. V loses 2 bases at its end and J loses 3 bases; junction bases beyond the gene matches: 6. The CDR3 covers 15 residues, taking in both the cysteine and the phenylalanine. Only CDR3 DNA is held: 45 bases, read in frame from base 1. Whole blood was collected in K2EDTA tubes by collaborating institutions according to the institutions' own protocols. For TCRbeta analysis, collaborators shipped samples in one of three forms: frozen whole blood, isolated PBMCs, or DNA extracted from either of those sample types. The sequence is built from TRBV10-1 and TRBJ2-7, with 8 middle bases fitting TRBD1. This clonotype originated in a man aged 45 to 65 with acute or convalescent COVID-19. Sequencing used peripheral blood. The bases read TGCGCCAGCAGTGAGGGGTCAGGGGGCCACTACGAGCAGTACTTC. It specifies CASSEGSGGHYEQYF.